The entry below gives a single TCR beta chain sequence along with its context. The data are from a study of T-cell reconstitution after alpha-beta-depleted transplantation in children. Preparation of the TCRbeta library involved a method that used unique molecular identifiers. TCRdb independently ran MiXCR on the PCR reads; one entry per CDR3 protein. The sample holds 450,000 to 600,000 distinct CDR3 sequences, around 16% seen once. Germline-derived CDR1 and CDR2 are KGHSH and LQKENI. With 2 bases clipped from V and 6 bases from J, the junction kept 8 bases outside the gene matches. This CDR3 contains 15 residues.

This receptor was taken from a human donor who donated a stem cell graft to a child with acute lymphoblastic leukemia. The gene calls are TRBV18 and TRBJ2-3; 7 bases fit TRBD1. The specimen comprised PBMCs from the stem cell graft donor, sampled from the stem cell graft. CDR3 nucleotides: TGTGCCAGCTCACCAAGGAGAACAGGGGCCGATACGCAGTATTTT. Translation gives CASSPRRTGADTQYF.